This T cell receptor (beta chain) was sequenced during a study of blood T cell repertoires in COVID-19. Produced via immunoSEQ multiplex PCR; TCRdb's table is partial and in-frame only. This table has over 70,000 clones, 82% appearing once. The CDR3 spans 14 residues. The germline V gene has CDR1 SGHRS and CDR2 YFSETQ. Trimming removed 1 base at V and 7 bases at J, with 14 bases between. The chain has TRBV5-1 and TRBJ1-2, with D unclear. This TCR was sampled from an older woman with acute or convalescent COVID-19. The source material was peripheral blood. CDR3 sequence: CASSLKSGGCGYTF. The DNA for the CDR3 is TGCGCCAGCAGCTTGAAGAGCGGAGGGTGTGGCTACACCTTC.